The clone carrying this T cell receptor beta chain appeared a single time. The data were produced by immunoSEQ multiplex PCR, yet TCRdb's version contains in-frame clones alone and is incomplete. Here the sample spans some 120,000 clones, 85% to 95% being singletons. The CDR3 is 19 residues long. CDR1 is SGHRS and CDR2 is YFSETQ in the germline V gene. Trimming removed 4 bases from V and 0 bases from J; junction bases left unmatched: 13. This sample was taken from a study of control samples from healthy donors and cancer patients. The chain recombines TRBV5-1 with TRBJ2-7, with 13 positions matching TRBD2. The sequenced material came from PBMCs. The clonotype comes from a man older than 75 with head and neck cancer. This chain's CDR3 is CASSAPGLAGRTSSYEQYF. The CDR3 DNA is TGCGCCAGCAGCGCACCGGGACTAGCGGGGAGAACGAGCTCCTACGAGCAGTACTTC.